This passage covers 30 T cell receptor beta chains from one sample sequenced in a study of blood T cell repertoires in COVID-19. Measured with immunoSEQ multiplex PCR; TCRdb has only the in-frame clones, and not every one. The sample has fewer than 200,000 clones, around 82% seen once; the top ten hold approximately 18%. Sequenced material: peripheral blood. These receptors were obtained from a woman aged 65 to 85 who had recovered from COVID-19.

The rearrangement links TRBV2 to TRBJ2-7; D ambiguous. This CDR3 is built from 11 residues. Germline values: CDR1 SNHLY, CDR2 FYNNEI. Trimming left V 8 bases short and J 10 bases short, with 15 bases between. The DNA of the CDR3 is TGTGCCAGCTGGGCCGGCCGAGAACAGTACTTC. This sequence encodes CASWAGREQYF.

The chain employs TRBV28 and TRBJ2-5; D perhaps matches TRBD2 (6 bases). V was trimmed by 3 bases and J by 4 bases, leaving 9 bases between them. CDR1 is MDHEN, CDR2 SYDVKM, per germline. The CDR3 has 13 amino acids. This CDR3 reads CASSFGGRETQYF. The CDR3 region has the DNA TGTGCCAGCAGTTTTGGGGGGAGAGAGACCCAGTACTTC.

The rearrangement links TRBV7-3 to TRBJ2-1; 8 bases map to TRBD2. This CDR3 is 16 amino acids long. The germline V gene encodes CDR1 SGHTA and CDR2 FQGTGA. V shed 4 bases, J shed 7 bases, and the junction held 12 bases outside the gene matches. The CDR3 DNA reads TGTGCCAGCAGCTCCCTCGCCAAGCGGGGGTATAATGAGCAGTTCTTC. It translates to CASSSLAKRGYNEQFF.

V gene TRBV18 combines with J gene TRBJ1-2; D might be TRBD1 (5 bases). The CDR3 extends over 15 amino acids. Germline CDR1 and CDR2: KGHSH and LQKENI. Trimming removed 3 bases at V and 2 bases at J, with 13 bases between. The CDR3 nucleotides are TGTGCCAGCTCACCGGCTGGGGGAGGGAACTATGGCTACACCTTC. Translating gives CASSPAGGGNYGYTF.

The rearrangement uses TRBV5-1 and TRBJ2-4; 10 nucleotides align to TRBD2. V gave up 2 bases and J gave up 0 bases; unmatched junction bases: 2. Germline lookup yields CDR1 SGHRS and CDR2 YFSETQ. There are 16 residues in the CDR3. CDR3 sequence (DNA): TGCGCCAGCAGCTTCCGACTAGCGGGAGCCAAAAACATTCAGTACTTC. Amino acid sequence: CASSFRLAGAKNIQYF.

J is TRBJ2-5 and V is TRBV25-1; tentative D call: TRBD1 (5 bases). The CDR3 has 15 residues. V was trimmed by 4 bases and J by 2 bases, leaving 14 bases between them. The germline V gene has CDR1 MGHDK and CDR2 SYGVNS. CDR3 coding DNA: TGTGCCAGCAGTGGCATCTCAGGGTTACAAGAGACCCAGTACTTC. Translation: CASSGISGLQETQYF.

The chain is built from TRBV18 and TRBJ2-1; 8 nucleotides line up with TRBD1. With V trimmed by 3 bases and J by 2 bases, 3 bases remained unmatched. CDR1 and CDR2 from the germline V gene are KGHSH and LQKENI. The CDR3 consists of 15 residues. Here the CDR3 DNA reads TGTGCCAGCTCACCCCAGACAGGGGCCTACAATGAGCAGTTCTTC. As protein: CASSPQTGAYNEQFF.

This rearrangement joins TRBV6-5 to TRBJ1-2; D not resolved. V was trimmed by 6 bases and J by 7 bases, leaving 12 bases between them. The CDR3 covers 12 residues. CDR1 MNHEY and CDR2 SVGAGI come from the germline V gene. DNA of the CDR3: TGTGCCAGCAGCCGAGGGTGGGTTGGCTACACCTTC. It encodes CASSRGWVGYTF.

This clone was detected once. The chain's CDR3 is CASSSYSGIYNEQFF. The CDR3 nucleotides read TGTGCCAGCAGCTCCTATAGCGGGATCTACAATGAGCAGTTCTTC. The chain is built from TRBV7-3 and TRBJ2-1; 8 bases are a match to TRBD2. Per the germline V gene, CDR1 is SGHTA and CDR2 is FQGTGA. V was clipped by 4 bases and J by 3 bases; unmatched bases: 5. CDR3 length: 15 amino acids.

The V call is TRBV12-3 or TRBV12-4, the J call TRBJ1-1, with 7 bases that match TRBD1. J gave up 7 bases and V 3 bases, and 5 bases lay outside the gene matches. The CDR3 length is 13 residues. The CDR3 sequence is CASSFRDSLEAFF. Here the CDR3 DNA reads TGTGCCAGCAGTTTCCGGGACAGTCTTGAAGCTTTCTTT.

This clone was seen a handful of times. The DNA of the CDR3 is TGTGCCAGCACTAGCGGGGGTAACACCGGGGAGCTGTTTTTT. This codes for CASTSGGNTGELFF. The chain uses TRBV28 and TRBJ2-2, with 10 bases fitting TRBD2. There are 14 residues in the CDR3. The V gene end was trimmed by 7 bases and the J gene end by 2 bases; junction bases not matched to a gene: 1. CDR1 and CDR2 (germline): MDHEN, SYDVKM. Full variable domain (rest looked up from reference TRBV28 and TRBJ2-2): DVKVTQSSRYLVKRTGEKVFLECVQDMDHENMFWYRQDPGLGLRLIYFSYDVKMKEKGDIPEGYSVSREKKERFSLILESASTNQTSMYLCASTSGGNTGELFFGEGSRLTVL.

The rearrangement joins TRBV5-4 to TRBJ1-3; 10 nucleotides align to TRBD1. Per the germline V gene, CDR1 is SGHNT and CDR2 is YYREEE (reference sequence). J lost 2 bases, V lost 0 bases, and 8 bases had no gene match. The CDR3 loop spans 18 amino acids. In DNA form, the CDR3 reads TGTGCCAGCAGCTTGGGGGGACAGGGGAATCCGACTGGAAACACCATATATTTT. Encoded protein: CASSLGGQGNPTGNTIYF.

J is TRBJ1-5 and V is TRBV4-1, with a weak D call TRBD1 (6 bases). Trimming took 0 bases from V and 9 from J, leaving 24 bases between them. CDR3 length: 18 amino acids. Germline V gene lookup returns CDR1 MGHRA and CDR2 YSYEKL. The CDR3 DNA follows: TGCGCCAGCAGCCAAGATGCGATCAGGGCTGACAGGCTCTGGCCCCAGCATTTT. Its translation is CASSQDAIRADRLWPQHF.

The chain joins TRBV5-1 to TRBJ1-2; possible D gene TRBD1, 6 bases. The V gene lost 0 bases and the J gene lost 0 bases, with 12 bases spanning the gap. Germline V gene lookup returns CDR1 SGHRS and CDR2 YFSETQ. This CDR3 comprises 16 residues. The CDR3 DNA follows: TGCGCCAGCAGCTTGGCCGCGGGGGGCCCTAACTATGGCTACACCTTC. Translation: CASSLAAGGPNYGYTF.

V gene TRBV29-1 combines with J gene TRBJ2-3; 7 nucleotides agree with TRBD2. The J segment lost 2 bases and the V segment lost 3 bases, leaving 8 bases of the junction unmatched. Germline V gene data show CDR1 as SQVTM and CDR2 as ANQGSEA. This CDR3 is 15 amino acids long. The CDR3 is CSVDSAGTITDTQYF. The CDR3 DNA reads TGCAGCGTTGATTCTGCCGGGACTATCACAGATACGCAGTATTTT.

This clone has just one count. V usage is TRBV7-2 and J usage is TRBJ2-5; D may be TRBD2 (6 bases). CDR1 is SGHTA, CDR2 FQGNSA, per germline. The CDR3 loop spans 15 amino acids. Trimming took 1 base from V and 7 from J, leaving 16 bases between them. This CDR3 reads CASSLVGAPGGTQYF. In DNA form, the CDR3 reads TGTGCCAGCAGCTTAGTGGGAGCACCCGGGGGGACCCAGTACTTC.

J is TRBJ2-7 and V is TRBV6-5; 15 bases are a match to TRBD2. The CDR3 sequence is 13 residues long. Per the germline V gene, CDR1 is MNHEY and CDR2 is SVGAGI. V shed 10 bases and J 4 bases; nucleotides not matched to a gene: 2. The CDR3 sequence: CATGLAGGYEQYF. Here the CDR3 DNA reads TGTGCCACCGGACTAGCGGGAGGGTACGAGCAGTACTTC.

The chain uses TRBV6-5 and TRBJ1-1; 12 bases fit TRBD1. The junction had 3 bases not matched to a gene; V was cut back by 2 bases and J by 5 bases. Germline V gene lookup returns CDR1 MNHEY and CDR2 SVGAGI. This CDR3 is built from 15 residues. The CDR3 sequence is CASSYGDRGRTEAFF. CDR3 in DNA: TGTGCCAGCAGTTACGGGGACAGGGGGCGGACTGAAGCTTTCTTT.

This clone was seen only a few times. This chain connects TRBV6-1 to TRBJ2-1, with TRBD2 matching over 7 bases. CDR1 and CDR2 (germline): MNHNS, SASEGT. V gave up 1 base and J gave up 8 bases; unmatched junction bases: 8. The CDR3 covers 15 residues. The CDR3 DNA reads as TGTGCCAGCAGTGAAGGGGGGGGTTGGGTTCATGAGCAGTTCTTC. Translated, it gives CASSEGGGWVHEQFF.

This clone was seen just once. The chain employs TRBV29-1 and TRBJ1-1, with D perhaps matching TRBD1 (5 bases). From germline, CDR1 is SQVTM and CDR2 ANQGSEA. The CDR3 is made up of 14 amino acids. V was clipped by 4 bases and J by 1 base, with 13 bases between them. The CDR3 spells CSVAYGGGNTEAFF. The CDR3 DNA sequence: TGCAGCGTTGCCTACGGGGGGGGGAACACTGAAGCTTTCTTT. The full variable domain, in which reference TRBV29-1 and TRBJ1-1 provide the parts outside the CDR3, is SAVISQKPSRDICQRGTSLTIQCQVDSQVTMMFWYRQQPGQSLTLIATANQGSEATYESGFVIDKFPISRPNLTFSTLTVSNMSPEDSSIYLCSVAYGGGNTEAFFGQGTRLTVV.

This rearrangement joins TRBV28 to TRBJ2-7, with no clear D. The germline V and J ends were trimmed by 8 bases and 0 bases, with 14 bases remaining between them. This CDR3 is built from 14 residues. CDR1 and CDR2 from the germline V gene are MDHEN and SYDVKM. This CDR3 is CASHTPVRSYEQYF. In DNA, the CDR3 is TGTGCCAGCCACACACCAGTCCGCTCCTACGAGCAGTACTTC.

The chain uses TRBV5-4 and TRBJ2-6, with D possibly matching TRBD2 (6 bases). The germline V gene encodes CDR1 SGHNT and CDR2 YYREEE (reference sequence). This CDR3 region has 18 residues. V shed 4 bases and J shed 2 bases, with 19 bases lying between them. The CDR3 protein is CASSKGPGGATGANVLTF. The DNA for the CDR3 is TGTGCCAGCAGCAAGGGCCCCGGAGGGGCTACTGGGGCCAACGTCCTGACTTTC.

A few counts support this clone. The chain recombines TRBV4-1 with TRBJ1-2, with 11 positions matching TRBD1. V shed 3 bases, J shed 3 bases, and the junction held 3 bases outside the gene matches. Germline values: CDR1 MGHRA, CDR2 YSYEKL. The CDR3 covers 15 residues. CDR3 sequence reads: CASSHPGQGDYGYTF. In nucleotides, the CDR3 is TGCGCCAGCAGCCATCCGGGACAGGGGGACTATGGCTACACCTTC.

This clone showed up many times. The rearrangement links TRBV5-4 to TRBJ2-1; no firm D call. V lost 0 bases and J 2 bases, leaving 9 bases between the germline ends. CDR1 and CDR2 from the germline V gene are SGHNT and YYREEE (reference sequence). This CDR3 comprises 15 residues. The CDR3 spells CASSLASAAYNEQFF. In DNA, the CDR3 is TGTGCCAGCAGCTTGGCCAGCGCAGCCTACAATGAGCAGTTCTTC. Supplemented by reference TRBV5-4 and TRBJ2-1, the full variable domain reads ETGVTQSPTHLIKTRGQQVTLRCSSQSGHNTVSWYQQALGQGPQFIFQYYREEENGRGNFPPRFSGLQFPNYSSELNVNALELDDSALYLCASSLASAAYNEQFFGPGTRLTVL.

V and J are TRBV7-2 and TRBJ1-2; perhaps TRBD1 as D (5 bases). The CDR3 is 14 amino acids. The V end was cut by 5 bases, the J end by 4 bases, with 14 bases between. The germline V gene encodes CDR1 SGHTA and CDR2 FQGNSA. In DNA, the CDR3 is TGTGCCAGCAGCCCCGGGGGGGACGGCTATGGCTACACCTTC. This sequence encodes CASSPGGDGYGYTF.

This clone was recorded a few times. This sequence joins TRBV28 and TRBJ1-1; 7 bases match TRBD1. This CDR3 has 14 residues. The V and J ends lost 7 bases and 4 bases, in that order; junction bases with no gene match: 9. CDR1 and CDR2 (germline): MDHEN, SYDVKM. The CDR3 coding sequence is TGTGCCAGCAAGGGGGCCGGTCGGGGCACTGAAGCTTTCTTT. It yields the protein CASKGAGRGTEAFF.

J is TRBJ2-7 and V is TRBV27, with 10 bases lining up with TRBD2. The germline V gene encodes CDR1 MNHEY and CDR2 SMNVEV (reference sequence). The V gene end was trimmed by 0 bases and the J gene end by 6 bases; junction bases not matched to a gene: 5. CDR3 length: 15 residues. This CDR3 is CASSLSASGRGEQYF. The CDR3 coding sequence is TGTGCCAGCAGTTTATCGGCTAGCGGGAGAGGCGAGCAGTACTTC.

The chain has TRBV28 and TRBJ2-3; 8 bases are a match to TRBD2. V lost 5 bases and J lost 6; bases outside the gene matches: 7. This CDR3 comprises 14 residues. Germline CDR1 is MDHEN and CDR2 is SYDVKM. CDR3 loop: CASSTTSVWDTQYF. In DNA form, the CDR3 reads TGTGCCAGCAGTACGACTAGCGTTTGGGATACGCAGTATTTT.

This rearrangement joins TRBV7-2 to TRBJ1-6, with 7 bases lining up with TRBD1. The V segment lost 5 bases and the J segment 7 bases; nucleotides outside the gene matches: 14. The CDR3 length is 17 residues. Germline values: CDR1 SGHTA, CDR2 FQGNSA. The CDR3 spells CASSPRPPGQTNSPLHF. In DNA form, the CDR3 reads TGTGCCAGCAGCCCCCGACCCCCGGGACAGACGAATTCACCCCTCCACTTT.

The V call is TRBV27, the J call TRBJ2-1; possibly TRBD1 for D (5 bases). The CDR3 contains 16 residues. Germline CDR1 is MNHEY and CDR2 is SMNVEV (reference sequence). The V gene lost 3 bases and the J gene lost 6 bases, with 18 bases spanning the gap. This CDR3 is CASSFVPWTSPNEQFF. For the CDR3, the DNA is TGTGCCAGCAGTTTCGTTCCCTGGACATCACCCAATGAGCAGTTCTTC.